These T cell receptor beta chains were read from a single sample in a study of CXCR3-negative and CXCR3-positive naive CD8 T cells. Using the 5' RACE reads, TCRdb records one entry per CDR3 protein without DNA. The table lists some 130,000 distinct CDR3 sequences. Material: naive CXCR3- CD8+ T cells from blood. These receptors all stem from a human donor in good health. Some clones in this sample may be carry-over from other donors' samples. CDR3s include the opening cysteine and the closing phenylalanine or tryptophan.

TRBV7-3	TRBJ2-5	CASSPGTGGVETQYF
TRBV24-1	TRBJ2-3	CATSGDRRTDTQYF
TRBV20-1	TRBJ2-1	CSARGTGAGETMYNEQFF
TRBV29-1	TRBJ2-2	CSGRRGQDTGELFF
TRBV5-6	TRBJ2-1	CASTPGGSGSYNEQFF
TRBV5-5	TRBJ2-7	CASSSYSGAANEQYF
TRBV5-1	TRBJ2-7	CASSLARSEQYF
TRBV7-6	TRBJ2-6	CASSSDGANVLTF
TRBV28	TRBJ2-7	CASSLGVGQYF
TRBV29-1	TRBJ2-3	CSIPKWDRSTDTQYF
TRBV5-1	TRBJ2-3	CASSLDGRAVF
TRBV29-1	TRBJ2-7	CSVELVGSYEQYF
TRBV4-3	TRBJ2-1	CASSQGTPGGNEQFF
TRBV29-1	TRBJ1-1	CSVEGETGHTEAFF
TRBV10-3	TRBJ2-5	CAIRDSGQETQYF
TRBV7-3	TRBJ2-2	CASSLTGYSNTGELFF
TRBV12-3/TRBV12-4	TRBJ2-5	CASSFSDRFETQYF
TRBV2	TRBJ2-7	CASSEGHFPHEQYF
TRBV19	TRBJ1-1	CATFSGEASEAFF
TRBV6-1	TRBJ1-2	CASSELGLWGYTF
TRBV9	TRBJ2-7	CASSVAGTYLEEQYF
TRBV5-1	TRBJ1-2	CASSLRETGLDGYTF
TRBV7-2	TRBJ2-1	CASSLIGLAGPSSYNEQFF
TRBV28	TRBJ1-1	CASSERGGGGRTEAFF
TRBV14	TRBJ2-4	CASSQGKPVVAKNIQYF
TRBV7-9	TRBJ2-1	CASSSPSRGPYNEQFF
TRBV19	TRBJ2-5	CASSPRTSRQETQYF
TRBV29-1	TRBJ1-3	CSVGGTGNTIYF
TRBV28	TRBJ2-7	CASSAPGQGLPWLFEQYF
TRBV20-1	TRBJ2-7	CSAYYGRASYEQYF
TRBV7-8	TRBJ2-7	CASSSESYEQYF
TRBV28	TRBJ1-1	CASTESGLGGAKMSEAFF
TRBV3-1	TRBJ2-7	CASSQEYGPWTSGAFYEQYF